This T cell receptor beta chain was identified during a study of CXCR3-negative and CXCR3-positive naive CD8 T cells. 5' RACE that incorporated UMI labels was used to prepare the TRB cDNA libraries. TCRdb re-called the 5' RACE reads and catalogs CDR3 proteins one per entry, DNA excluded. The sample includes some 6,700 distinct CDR3 sequences. General observations from the study: Diversity ran similarly high across both naive subsets but far lower in memory CD8+ cells. Higher TRB CDR3 hydrophobicity marked CXCR3-positive naive cells relative to CXCR3-negative naive cells. TRBV-TRBJ usage matched between naive CXCR3-negative and CXCR3-positive cells but not between memory cells.

Identification of naive CD8+ T cells rested on CD45RO-CCR7+CD27+CD95- status. Details on this clonotype: The antigen remains undetermined.

The CDR3 totals 15 residues. CDR1 and CDR2 from the germline V gene are ENHRY and SYGVKD. Sequenced input: naive CXCR3+ CD8+ T cells from blood. The subset denotes: CD45RO-CCR7+CD27+CD95- naive CD8+ T cells expressing CXCR3 (TNR3+). The V and J genes are TRBV10-3 and TRBJ2-1; TCRdb indicates TRBD2, and absent DNA this call remains unverified. This sequence originates from a human donor in good health. Some clones in this sample may be carry-over from other donors' samples. The CDR3 loop is CAISDSASGSHEQFF.